The T cell receptor (beta chain) described here comes from a study of T cells in Graves' hyperthyroidism and ophthalmopathy. RNA transcripts gave rise to amplified TCR beta CDR3 regions. Carried out on the TCR CDR3, a first-round RT-PCR used the HTBI primer set. TCRdb passed the multiplex PCR reads through MiXCR, listing each CDR3 protein once. Counted here are under 550,000 distinct CDR3 sequences, around 20% occurring once; the ten biggest clones make up roughly 50%. The CDR3 loop spans 14 amino acids. CDR1 is MDHEN, CDR2 SYDVKM, per germline. Germline trimming cut 6 bases from V and 10 bases from J; bases unmatched to any gene: 8.

This chain links TRBV28 with TRBJ1-6; 8 nucleotides line up with TRBD1. The TCR sequence derives from a man in his forties with Graves' ophthalmopathy. The specimen sequenced was blood. The CDR3 protein is CASRVDREGSPLHF. The CDR3 nucleotides are TGTGCCAGCAGGGTGGACAGGGAAGGGTCACCCCTCCACTTT.